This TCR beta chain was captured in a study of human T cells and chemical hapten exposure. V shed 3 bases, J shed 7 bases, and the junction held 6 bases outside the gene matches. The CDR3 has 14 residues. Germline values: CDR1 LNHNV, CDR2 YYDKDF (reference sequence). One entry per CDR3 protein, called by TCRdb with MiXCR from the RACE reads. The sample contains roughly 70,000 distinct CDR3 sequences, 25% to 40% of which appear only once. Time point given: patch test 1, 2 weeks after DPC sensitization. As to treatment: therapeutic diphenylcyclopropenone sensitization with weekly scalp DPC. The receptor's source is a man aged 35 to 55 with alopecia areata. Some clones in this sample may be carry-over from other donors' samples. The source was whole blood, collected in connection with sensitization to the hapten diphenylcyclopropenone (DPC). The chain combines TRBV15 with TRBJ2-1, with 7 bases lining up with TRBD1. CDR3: CATSRRQGRNEQFF. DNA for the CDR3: TGTGCCACCAGCAGGCGACAGGGAAGGAATGAGCAGTTCTTC.